This TCR beta chain originates from a study of read filtering for tumor transcriptome and immune sequencing. Study background: Mean patient age was roughly 70 years, range about 40 to 85; 17 male, over twelve female. Per sample, TCR-region reads ranged about 4.05 to 10.27 million by IR-seq, roughly 75 to 1273 by RNA-seq. Findings of the study overall: Compared with RNA-seq, IR-seq gave much higher clonotype depth and reliability.

Deletions cut 1 base from V and 2 bases from J, with 12 bases between. The CDR3 has 16 residues. Many counts were recorded for this clonotype. Its antigen remains unknown. The library was built from roughly 400 ng RNA with molecular barcoded adaptors for alpha/delta and beta/gamma chains. Using its own MiXCR run on the reads, TCRdb lists one record per CDR3 protein. The table has roughly 41,000 distinct CDR3 sequences, roughly an eighth seen once; the top ten hold around 37%. V gene TRBV23-1 combines with J gene TRBJ2-1; D possibly corresponds to TRBD2 (5 bases). TRBV23-1 qualifies as an ORF whose function is uncertain. This sequence originates from a donor over 35 with multiple myeloma. The sequenced material came from a population of CD138-negative cells sorted from bone marrow. The CDR3 bases are TGCGCCAGCAGTCAATGGGATCGGGATCCCTACAATGAGCAGTTCTTC. This codes for CASSQWDRDPYNEQFF.